The 14 T cell receptor beta chains given below trace back to one sample, sequenced in a study of CD8+CD57+ T cells in acquired aplastic anemia. Both TCR beta VDJ combination and CDR3 sequence profiling were carried out. Genomic DNA was the template for this profiling. TCRdb independently ran MiXCR on the reads; one entry per CDR3 protein. The table has 100,000 to 150,000 distinct CDR3 sequences, less than 45% seen once. Sequencing was performed on sorted CD4+, CD8+, or CD8+CD57+ T cells (not recorded which) from PBMCs. The origin of the receptors is a human donor in good health, serving as a control.

V usage is TRBV2 and J usage is TRBJ2-7; the D is unclear. The CDR3 runs to 14 residues. Germline V lookup: CDR1 SNHLY, CDR2 FYNNEI. Trimming removed 6 bases at V and 4 bases at J, with 16 bases between. CDR3 nucleotide sequence: TGTGCCAGCAGGGTTGCCAGAAAATATTACGAGCAGTACTTC. Its protein product is CASRVARKYYEQYF. The whole variable domain, remainder taken from reference TRBV2 and TRBJ2-7, is EPEVTQTPSHQVTQMGQEVILRCVPISNHLYFYWYRQILGQKVEFLVSFYNNEISEKSEIFDDQFSVERPDGSNFTLKIRSTKLEDSAMYFCASRVARKYYEQYFGPGTRLTVT.

The genes are TRBV30 and TRBJ1-5; D is uncertain. This CDR3 contains 16 residues. V was clipped by 0 bases and J by 3 bases, with 15 bases between them. Looked up from germline, CDR1 is GTSNPN and CDR2 is SVGIG (reference sequence). The CDR3 sequence is CAWSVGSGRLNQPQHF. For the CDR3, the DNA is TGTGCCTGGAGTGTTGGGTCAGGACGCCTCAATCAGCCCCAGCATTTT.

This clonotype has more than one count but fewer than ten. Because the CDR3 is missing its conserved closing phenylalanine or tryptophan, this is likely a read error. The V and J genes are TRBV27 and TRBJ2-7, with a possible D match to TRBD2 (6 bases). Trimming took 8 bases from V and 6 from J, leaving 26 bases between them. CDR3 length equals 16 residues. Per the germline V gene, CDR1 is MNHEY and CDR2 is SMNVEV (reference sequence). CDR3 amino acids: CASSPTTGLGPLEQYY. In DNA form, the CDR3 reads TGTGCCAGCTCCCCCACAACGGGACTGGGTCCCCTCGAGCAGTACTAC.

In its sample, this clonotype is medium-sized. This chain joins TRBV10-3 and TRBJ1-6; a possible D gene is TRBD1 (5 bases). Germline CDR1 is ENHRY and CDR2 is SYGVKD. The CDR3 loop spans 13 amino acids. V was clipped by 0 bases and J by 10 bases, with 7 bases between them. CDR3 nucleotide sequence: TGTGCCATCAGTGAGTCGAAGGGGTCACCCCTCCACTTT. Translated: CAISESKGSPLHF.

The chain uses TRBV10-3 and TRBJ1-2, with 8 bases fitting TRBD1. V lost 6 bases and J lost 6; bases outside the gene matches: 3. The CDR3 extends over 12 amino acids. CDR1 and CDR2 from the germline V gene are ENHRY and SYGVKD. This chain's CDR3 is CAIRTGADGYTF. CDR3 coding DNA: TGTGCCATCAGGACAGGGGCGGATGGCTACACCTTC.

This clonotype was seen many times. V gene TRBV30 combines with J gene TRBJ1-2, with 9 bases aligning to TRBD1. The ends lost 1 base at V and 8 bases at J; junction bases unmatched: 5. Germline assignment: CDR1 GTSNPN and CDR2 SVGIG (reference sequence). This CDR3 has 13 residues. Written as DNA, the CDR3 is TGTGCCTGGAGTGACGGACAGGGGATCGGCTACACCTTC. It specifies CAWSDGQGIGYTF.

CDR3 region: CASSSSPSHNEQFF. CDR3 sequence (DNA): TGTGCCAGCAGCTCATCCCCTAGCCACAATGAGCAGTTCTTC. The chain has TRBV7-8 and TRBJ2-1; perhaps TRBD2 as D (5 bases). The CDR3 has 14 residues. Germline lookup yields CDR1 SGHVS and CDR2 FQNEAQ. The ends were cut back, 4 bases at V and 5 bases at J, with 12 bases in the middle.

V usage is TRBV29-1 and J usage is TRBJ1-1; 7 bases are a match to TRBD1. Germline trimming cut 6 bases from V and 1 base from J; bases unmatched to any gene: 2. Germline CDR1 SQVTM, CDR2 ANQGSEA. The CDR3 has 12 residues. CDR3 loop: CSVNRGNTEAFF. The CDR3 nucleotides read TGCAGCGTAAACAGGGGGAACACTGAAGCTTTCTTT.

This clonotype was counted once. The J gene is TRBJ1-2, the V gene TRBV15, with a tentative D call TRBD1 (5 bases). V was pared by 0 bases and J by 4 bases, with 12 bases between. This CDR3 has 15 residues. Germline V gene data show CDR1 as LNHNV and CDR2 as YYDKDF (reference sequence). CDR3 in DNA: TGTGCCACCAGCAGAGATTCGGGACTGTTCTATGGCTACACCTTC. This gives the protein CATSRDSGLFYGYTF.

This clonotype appeared many times. The gene calls are TRBV7-9 and TRBJ1-6; D ambiguous. Germline lookup yields CDR1 SEHNR and CDR2 FQNEAQ (reference sequence). The CDR3 runs to 14 residues. With 2 bases removed from V and 7 bases from J, the gap between germline ends came to 9 bases. The CDR3 DNA is TGTGCCAGCAGCTTAAAGGCGCAGAATTCACCCCTCCACTTT. Protein product: CASSLKAQNSPLHF.

This clonotype was counted many times. This chain connects TRBV20-1 to TRBJ2-7; D not certain. Germline CDR1 is DFQATT and CDR2 is SNEGSKA (reference sequence). The CDR3 has 15 residues. Trimming took 4 bases from V and 5 from J, leaving 21 bases between them. CDR3 sequence: CSAKTPGLRAHEQYF. The DNA of the CDR3 is TGCAGTGCTAAAACACCGGGCCTCCGGGCCCACGAGCAGTACTTC.

There are a few counts of this clonotype. At one end the junction does not follow the germline gene, possibly because of a read error. CDR3 in DNA: TGTAGCGTTGTGAAGGAGAACACTGAAGCTTTCTTT. Its protein product is CSVVKENTEAFF. The chain combines TRBV29-1 with TRBJ1-1; D is ambiguous. The V gene's germline CDR1 is SQVTM and CDR2 ANQGSEA. The CDR3 has 12 residues.

This chain uses TRBV10-3 with TRBJ2-7; 9 bases align to TRBD2. Germline loops: CDR1 ENHRY, CDR2 SYGVKD. V dropped 0 bases and J dropped 7; count of bases not matched to a gene: 7. This CDR3 is 15 amino acids long. CDR3 sequence: CAISESEGLALEQYF. CDR3 DNA: TGTGCCATCAGTGAGTCGGAAGGACTAGCGTTGGAGCAGTACTTC.

This clonotype was counted at least ten times. V usage is TRBV29-1 and J usage is TRBJ1-3; D is unclear. Germline V gives CDR1 SQVTM, CDR2 ANQGSEA. CDR3 length: 13 residues. V lost 4 bases, J lost 1 base, and 8 bases lay in between. CDR3 loop: CSVVPGSGNTIYF. The CDR3 bases are TGCAGCGTTGTGCCCGGATCTGGAAACACCATATATTTT.